The 9 T cell receptor beta chains reported below all come from one sample, sequenced in a study of neoadjuvant anti-PD-1 for oral cavity cancer. The assay was immunoSEQ multiplex PCR, and TCRdb's table has in-frame clones only and misses some. This sample has roughly 13,000 clones, with 70% found just once. The material was PBMCs, obtained before nivolumab (anti-PD-1) treatment. Every receptor here comes from a person between 40 and 85 years old with oral cavity squamous cell carcinoma.

This rearrangement joins TRBV11-3 to TRBJ2-1; maybe TRBD2 (6 bases). CDR1 is SGHNT and CDR2 is YENEEA in the germline V gene. V lost 1 base to trimming and J lost 7 bases, with 11 bases between them. CDR3 length equals 14 residues. The DNA of the CDR3 is TGTGCCAGCAGCTTAGGCGCGGGATATAATGAGCAGTTCTTC. This encodes CASSLGAGYNEQFF.

This chain connects TRBV29-1 to TRBJ1-1, with D possibly being TRBD1 (5 bases). Per the germline V gene, CDR1 is SQVTM and CDR2 is ANQGSEA. This CDR3 spans 12 amino acids. The germline V and J ends were trimmed by 5 bases and 5 bases, with 12 bases remaining between them. The CDR3 spells CSVLPGPTEAFF. As DNA, the CDR3 is TGCAGCGTTCTCCCGGGGCCTACTGAAGCTTTCTTT.

The chain has TRBV19 and TRBJ2-7; a possible D gene is TRBD1 (5 bases). Trimming took off 4 bases at V and 3 bases at J, with 22 bases between the two ends. This CDR3 comprises 17 residues. The germline V gene has CDR1 LNHDA and CDR2 SQIVND (reference sequence). CDR3 DNA: TGTGCCAGTAGTACCAGACCTGGGTCACAGGCTCACTACGAGCAGTACTTC. The encoded protein is CASSTRPGSQAHYEQYF. Supplemented by reference TRBV19 and TRBJ2-7, the full variable domain reads DGGITQSPKYLFRKEGQNVTLSCEQNLNHDAMYWYRQDPGQGLRLIYYSQIVNDFQKGDIAEGYSVSREKKESFPLTVTSAQKNPTAFYLCASSTRPGSQAHYEQYFGPGTRLTVT.

The genes are TRBV11-1 and TRBJ1-2, with 11 nucleotides matching TRBD1. V gave up 5 bases and J gave up 4 bases; unmatched junction bases: 6. The CDR3 consists of 15 residues. Germline lookup yields CDR1 SGHAT and CDR2 FQDESV (reference sequence). The DNA for the CDR3 is TGTGCCAGCAGCGCCGGGACAGGGGGATTCTATGGCTACACCTTC. Translated: CASSAGTGGFYGYTF.

Written as DNA, the CDR3 is TGTGCCAGCAGCTTATCAGTGGCCGGGGAGCTGTTTTTT. Translating gives CASSLSVAGELFF. V is TRBV7-7 and J is TRBJ2-2; no clear D. The germline V gene encodes CDR1 SSHAT and CDR2 FNYEAQ (reference sequence). There are 13 residues in the CDR3. Deletions cut 2 bases from V and 6 bases from J, with 7 bases between.

This clone was seen more than once but under ten times. This sequence joins TRBV6-1 and TRBJ2-6; D gene uncertain. Trimming stripped 3 bases from V and 0 bases from J, with 6 bases between. The CDR3 sequence is 15 residues long. Germline CDR1 MNHNS, CDR2 SASEGT. The CDR3 loop reads CASSDDVSGANVLTF. The CDR3 nucleotides read TGTGCCAGCAGTGACGACGTCTCTGGGGCCAACGTCCTGACTTTC.

The CDR3, as DNA: TGCAGTGGAGGGGGGGCCAATGGCTACACCTTC. This sequence encodes CSGGGANGYTF. The chain joins TRBV20-1 to TRBJ1-2; D is possibly TRBD1 (6 bases). The V end lost 7 bases, the J end lost 6 bases, and 12 bases lay between the germline ends. Germline lookup yields CDR1 DFQATT and CDR2 SNEGSKA (reference sequence). The CDR3 runs to 11 residues.

The genes are TRBV5-4 and TRBJ2-3; 16 positions agree with TRBD2. Trimming removed 4 bases from V and 7 bases from J; junction bases left unmatched: 6. The CDR3 contains 16 residues. The germline gives CDR1 SGHNT, CDR2 YYREEE (reference sequence). The CDR3 loop reads CASSPGTSGGAHTQYF. As DNA, the CDR3 is TGTGCCAGCAGCCCGGGGACTAGCGGGGGGGCCCATACGCAGTATTTT. The full variable domain, completed using reference TRBV5-4 and TRBJ2-3, is ETGVTQSPTHLIKTRGQQVTLRCSSQSGHNTVSWYQQALGQGPQFIFQYYREEENGRGNFPPRFSGLQFPNYSSELNVNALELDDSALYLCASSPGTSGGAHTQYFGPGTRLTVL.

This sequence joins TRBV7-6 and TRBJ2-2, with TRBD1 matching over 7 bases. The germline CDR1 and CDR2 sequences are SGHVS and FNYEAQ. This CDR3 is built from 14 residues. The V gene end was trimmed by 0 bases and the J gene end by 7 bases; junction bases not matched to a gene: 2. CDR3 bases: TGTGCCAGCAGCTTAGCGAGGGGGCACGGGGAGCTGTTTTTT. Translation gives CASSLARGHGELFF.